This entry is about one T cell receptor beta chain. The data derive from a study of blood T cell repertoires in COVID-19. Under the authors' procedure: Amplified reference gene primers provided the basis for estimating nucleated cell counts. Profiled with immunoSEQ multiplex PCR; TCRdb holds only in-frame clones, not every one. V, J and clone size derive from that table, while D and trimming were established from the DNA sequence. In the table there are 200,000 to 300,000 clones, 86% of which are singletons. Cohorts were determined from participant-reported clinical history. There are 11 residues in the CDR3. CDR1 is MNHEY and CDR2 is SMNVEV in the germline V gene (reference sequence). V was clipped by 10 bases and J by 8 bases, with 12 bases between them.

This TCR was sampled from a woman between 18 and 29 years old who had recovered from COVID-19. Sequencing was done on a sample of PBMCs or T cells enriched from blood (not recorded which). This chain connects TRBV27 to TRBJ2-4, with D hard to call. The chain's CDR3 is CATLRGDIQYF. CDR3 in DNA: TGTGCCACCCTGCGAGGTGACATTCAGTACTTC.